This T cell receptor beta chain is drawn from a study of identical twins. Study-level points and caveats: Fewer insertions were carried by abundant cord blood beta clonotypes, but none was seen in memory repertoires. There was an excess of low generation probability in the out-of-frame alpha sequences that twins shared. Surplus twin overlap in beta out-of-frame sequences was less pronounced.

A universal primer site was added by template switching, and unique molecular identifiers were carried by the cDNA. TCRdb called the 5' RACE reads again in MiXCR, with one record for every CDR3 protein. The sample contains about 690,000 distinct CDR3 sequences, approximately 6% of which appear only once. In its sample, this clonotype was seen many times. What it binds is unknown. The germline V gene encodes CDR1 SEHNR and CDR2 FQNEAQ (reference sequence). The V gene lost 5 bases and the J gene lost 7 bases, with 16 bases spanning the gap. The CDR3 loop spans 14 amino acids. The TCR comes from a man younger than 35 in good health. Source material: naive T cells sorted from blood. The chain employs TRBV7-9 and TRBJ2-3, with D possibly matching TRBD1 (6 bases). CDR3: CASSQPLRGYTQYF. The CDR3 DNA is TGTGCCAGCAGCCAACCCCTCAGGGGTTATACGCAGTATTTT.